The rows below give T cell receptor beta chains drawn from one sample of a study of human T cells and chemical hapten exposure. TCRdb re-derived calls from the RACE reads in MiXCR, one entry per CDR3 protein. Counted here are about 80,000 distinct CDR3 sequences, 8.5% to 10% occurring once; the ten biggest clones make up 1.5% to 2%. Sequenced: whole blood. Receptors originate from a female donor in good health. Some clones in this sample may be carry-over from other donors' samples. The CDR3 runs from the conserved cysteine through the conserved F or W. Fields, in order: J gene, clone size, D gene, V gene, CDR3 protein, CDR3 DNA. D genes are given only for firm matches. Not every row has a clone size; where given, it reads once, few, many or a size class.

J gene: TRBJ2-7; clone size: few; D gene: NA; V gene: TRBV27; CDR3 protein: CASSRGPGPNLYEQYF; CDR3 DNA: TGTGCCAGCAGCCGAGGGCCGGGACCCAACCTTTACGAGCAGTACTTC
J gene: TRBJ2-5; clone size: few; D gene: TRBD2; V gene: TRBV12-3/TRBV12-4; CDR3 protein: CASLSLADQETQYF; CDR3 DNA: TGTGCCAGCCTTTCTCTAGCGGACCAAGAGACCCAGTACTTC
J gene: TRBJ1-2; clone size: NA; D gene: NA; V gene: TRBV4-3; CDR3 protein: CASSQLLTDYGYTF; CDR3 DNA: TGCGCCAGCAGCCAACTATTGACAGACTATGGCTACACCTTC
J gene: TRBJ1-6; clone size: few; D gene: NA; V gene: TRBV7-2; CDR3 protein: CASSLERNSPLHF; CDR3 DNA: TGTGCCAGCAGCCTCGAGAGAAATTCACCCCTCCACTTT
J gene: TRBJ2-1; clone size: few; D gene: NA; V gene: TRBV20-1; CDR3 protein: CSASGDRVYNEQFF; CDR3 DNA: TGCAGTGCTAGCGGCGATAGGGTATACAATGAGCAGTTCTTC
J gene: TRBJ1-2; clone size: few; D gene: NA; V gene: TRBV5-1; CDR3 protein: CASSLIPGQSSILWDGYTF; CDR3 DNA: TGCGCCAGCAGCTTAATCCCGGGACAATCATCGATCTTGTGGGATGGCTACACCTTC
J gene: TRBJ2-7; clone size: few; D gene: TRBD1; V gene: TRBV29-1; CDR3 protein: CSVGQGNYEQYF; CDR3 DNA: TGCAGCGTGGGACAGGGCAACTACGAGCAGTACTTC
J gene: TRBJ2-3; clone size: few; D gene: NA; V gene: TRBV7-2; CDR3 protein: CASSPGSPTDTQYF; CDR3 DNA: TGTGCCAGCAGCCCAGGGTCCCCCACAGATACGCAGTATTTT
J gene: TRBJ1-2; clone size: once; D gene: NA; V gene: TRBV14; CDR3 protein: CASSLPRPGSLTTYGYIF; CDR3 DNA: TGTGCCAGCAGCCTCCCCCGACCGGGATCCCTAACCACCTATGGCTACATCTTC
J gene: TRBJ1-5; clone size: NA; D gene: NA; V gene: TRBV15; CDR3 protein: CATSRESRWVGQPQHF; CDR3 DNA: TGTGCCACCAGCAGAGAGAGTAGGTGGGTAGGTCAGCCCCAGCATTTT
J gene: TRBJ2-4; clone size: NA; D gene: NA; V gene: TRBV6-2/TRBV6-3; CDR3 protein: CASSSPPTGWGAKNIQYF; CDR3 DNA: TGTGCCAGCAGTTCTCCCCCGACGGGTTGGGGAGCCAAAAACATTCAGTACTTC
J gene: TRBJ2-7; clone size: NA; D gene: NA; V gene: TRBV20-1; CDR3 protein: CSARPRGNEQYF; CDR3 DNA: TGCAGTGCTAGGCCGAGGGGGAACGAGCAGTACTTC
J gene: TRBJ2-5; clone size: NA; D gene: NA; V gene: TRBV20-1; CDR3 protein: CSARRTTEETQYF; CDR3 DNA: TGCAGTGCTAGAAGGACGACCGAAGAGACCCAGTACTTC
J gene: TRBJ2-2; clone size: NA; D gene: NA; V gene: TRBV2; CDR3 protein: CASAPDTGELFF; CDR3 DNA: TGTGCCAGCGCCCCGGACACCGGGGAGCTGTTTTTT
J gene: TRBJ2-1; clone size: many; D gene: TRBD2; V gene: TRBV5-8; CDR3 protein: CASSLWSAGGLNEQFF; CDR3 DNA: TGTGCCAGCAGCTTGTGGTCGGCGGGGGGACTGAATGAGCAGTTCTTC
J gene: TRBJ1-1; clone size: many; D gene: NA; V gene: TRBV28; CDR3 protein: CASSFGLTRGGDNTEAFF; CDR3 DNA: TGTGCCAGCAGTTTCGGTTTAACGAGGGGAGGCGATAACACTGAAGCTTTCTTT
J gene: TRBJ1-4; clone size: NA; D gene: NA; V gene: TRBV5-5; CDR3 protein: CASSLGQPNEKLFF; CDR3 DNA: TGTGCCAGCAGCTTGGGACAGCCTAATGAAAAACTGTTTTTT
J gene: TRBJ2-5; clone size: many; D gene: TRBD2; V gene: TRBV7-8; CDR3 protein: CASSQDFLGLGDETQYF; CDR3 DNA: TGTGCCAGCAGCCAGGATTTCTTGGGACTAGGTGACGAGACCCAGTACTTC
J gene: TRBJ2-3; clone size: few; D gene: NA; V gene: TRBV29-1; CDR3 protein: CSALRQATDTQYF; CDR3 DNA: TGCAGCGCCTTGAGGCAGGCCACAGATACGCAGTATTTT
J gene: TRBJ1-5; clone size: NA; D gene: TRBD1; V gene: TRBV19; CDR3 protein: CASRGDRGCQPQHF; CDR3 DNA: TGTGCCAGTAGAGGGGACAGGGGCTGTCAGCCCCAGCATTTT
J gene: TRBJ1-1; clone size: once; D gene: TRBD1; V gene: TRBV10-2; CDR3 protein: CASSESWNRGAFF; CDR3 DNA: TGCGCCAGCAGTGAGTCGTGGAACAGGGGAGCTTTCTTT
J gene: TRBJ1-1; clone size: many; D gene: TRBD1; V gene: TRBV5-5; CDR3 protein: CASSRTRQGVGMNTEAFF; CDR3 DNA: TGTGCCAGCAGCAGGACCAGACAGGGGGTCGGAATGAACACTGAAGCTTTCTTT
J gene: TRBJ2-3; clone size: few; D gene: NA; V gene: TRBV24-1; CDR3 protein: CATSDPRDGTDTQYF; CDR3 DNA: TGTGCCACCAGTGATCCCCGGGACGGCACAGATACGCAGTATTTT
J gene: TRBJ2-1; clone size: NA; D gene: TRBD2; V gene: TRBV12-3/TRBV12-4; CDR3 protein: CASSHRLAGALGTSYNEQFF; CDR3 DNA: TGTGCCAGCAGTCATCGACTAGCGGGGGCGTTGGGTACCTCCTACAATGAGCAGTTCTTC
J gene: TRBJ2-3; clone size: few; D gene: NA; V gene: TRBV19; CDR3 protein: CASSPGVVGTDTQYF; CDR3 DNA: TGTGCCAGTAGTCCAGGGGTTGTTGGCACAGATACGCAGTATTTT
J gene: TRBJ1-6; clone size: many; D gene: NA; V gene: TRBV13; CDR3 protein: CASSLEESSYNSPLHF; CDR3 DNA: TGTGCCAGCAGCTTAGAAGAGAGCTCCTATAATTCACCCCTCCACTTT
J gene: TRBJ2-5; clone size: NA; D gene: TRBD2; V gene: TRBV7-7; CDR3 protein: CASSLGAGGSETQYF; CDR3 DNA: TGTGCCAGCAGCTTAGGAGCGGGGGGTTCGGAGACCCAGTACTTC
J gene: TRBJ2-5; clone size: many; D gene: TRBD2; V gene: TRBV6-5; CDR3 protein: CASSYTGGGGQETQYF; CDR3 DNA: TGTGCCAGCAGTTACACCGGCGGGGGGGGCCAAGAGACCCAGTACTTC
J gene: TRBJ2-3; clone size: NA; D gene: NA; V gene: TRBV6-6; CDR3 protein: CASSSPPGADTDTQYF; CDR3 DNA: TGTGCCAGCAGTTCCCCCCCGGGGGCAGACACAGATACGCAGTATTTT
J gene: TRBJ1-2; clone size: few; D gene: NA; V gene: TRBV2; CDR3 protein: CASSAVSGLYGYTF; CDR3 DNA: TGTGCCAGCAGTGCCGTCTCAGGACTTTATGGCTACACCTTC
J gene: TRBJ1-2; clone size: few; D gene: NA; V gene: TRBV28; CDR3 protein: CASARRFNYGYTF; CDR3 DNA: TGTGCCAGTGCTCGACGGTTTAACTATGGCTACACCTTC
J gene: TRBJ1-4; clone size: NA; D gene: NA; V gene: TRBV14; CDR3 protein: CASSQVATTNEKLFF; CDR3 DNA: TGTGCCAGCAGCCAAGTAGCGACAACTAATGAAAAACTGTTTTTT
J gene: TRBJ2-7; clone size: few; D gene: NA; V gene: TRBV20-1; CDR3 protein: CSARREPKSSDEQYF; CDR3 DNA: TGCAGTGCTCGCAGGGAACCGAAGAGTAGCGACGAGCAGTACTTC
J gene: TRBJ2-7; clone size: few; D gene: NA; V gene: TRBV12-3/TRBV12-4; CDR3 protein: CASSLAGGYEQYF; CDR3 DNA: TGTGCCAGCAGTTTAGCGGGGGGTTACGAGCAGTACTTC
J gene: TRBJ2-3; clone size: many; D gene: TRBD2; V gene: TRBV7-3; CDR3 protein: CASSLTSGADTQYF; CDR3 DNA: TGTGCCAGCAGCTTAACTAGCGGGGCAGATACGCAGTATTTT
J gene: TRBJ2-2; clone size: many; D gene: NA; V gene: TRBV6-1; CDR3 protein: CASSVDASYTGELFF; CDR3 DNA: TGTGCCAGCAGCGTGGACGCATCCTACACCGGGGAGCTGTTTTTT
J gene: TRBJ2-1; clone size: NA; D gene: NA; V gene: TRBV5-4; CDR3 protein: CASSLVGDNEQFF; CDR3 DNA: TGTGCCAGCAGCTTGGTCGGAGACAATGAGCAGTTCTTC
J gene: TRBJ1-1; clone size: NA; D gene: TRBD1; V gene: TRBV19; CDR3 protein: CASRGQGVMNTEAFF; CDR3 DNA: TGTGCCAGTAGAGGACAGGGAGTAATGAACACTGAAGCTTTCTTT
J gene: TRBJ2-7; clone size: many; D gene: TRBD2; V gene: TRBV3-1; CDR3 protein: CASSQETSGGYEQYF; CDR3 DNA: TGTGCCAGCAGCCAGGAGACTAGCGGGGGGTACGAGCAGTACTTC
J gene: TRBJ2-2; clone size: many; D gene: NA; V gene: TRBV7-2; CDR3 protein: CASSATRTGGELFF; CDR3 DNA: TGTGCCAGCAGCGCCACCCGCACGGGCGGGGAGCTGTTTTTT
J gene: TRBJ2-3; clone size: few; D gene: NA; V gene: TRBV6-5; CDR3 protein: CASSYSGHSLTDTQYF; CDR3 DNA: TGTGCCAGCAGTTACTCTGGGCACTCACTCACAGATACGCAGTATTTT
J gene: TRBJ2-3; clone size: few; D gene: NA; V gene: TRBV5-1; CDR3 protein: CASSSGLLSTDTQYF; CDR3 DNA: TGCGCCAGCAGCTCGGGACTCCTTAGCACAGATACGCAGTATTTT
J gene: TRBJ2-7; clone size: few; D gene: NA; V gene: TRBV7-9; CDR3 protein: CASSFTGPYDEQYF; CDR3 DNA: TGTGCCAGCAGCTTTACAGGGCCCTACGACGAGCAGTACTTC
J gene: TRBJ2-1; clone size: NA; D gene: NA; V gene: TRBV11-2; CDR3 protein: CASSAVNDLNEQFF; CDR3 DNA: TGTGCCAGCAGCGCCGTCAACGATCTCAATGAGCAGTTCTTC
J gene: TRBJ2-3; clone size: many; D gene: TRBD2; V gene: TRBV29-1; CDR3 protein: CSVGPAGSDTQYF; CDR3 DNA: TGCAGCGTTGGGCCAGCGGGGTCAGATACGCAGTATTTT
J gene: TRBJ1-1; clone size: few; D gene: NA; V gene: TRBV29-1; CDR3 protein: CSTHGAMNTEAFF; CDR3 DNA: TGCAGCACGCATGGGGCAATGAACACTGAAGCTTTCTTT
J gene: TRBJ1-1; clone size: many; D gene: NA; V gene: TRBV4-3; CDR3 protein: CASSQEQGGGTEAFF; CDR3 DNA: TGCGCCAGCAGCCAAGAGCAGGGCGGGGGCACTGAAGCTTTCTTT
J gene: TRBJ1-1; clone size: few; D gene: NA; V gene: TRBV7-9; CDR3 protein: CASNWEGRLNTEAFF; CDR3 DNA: TGTGCCAGCAACTGGGAGGGCAGATTGAACACTGAAGCTTTCTTT
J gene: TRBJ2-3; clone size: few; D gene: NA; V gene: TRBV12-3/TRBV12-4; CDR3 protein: CASSGLDTQYF; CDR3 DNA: TGTGCCAGCAGTGGACTGGATACGCAGTATTTT
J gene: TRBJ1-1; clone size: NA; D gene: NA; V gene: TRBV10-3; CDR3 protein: CAISESMGMNTEAFF; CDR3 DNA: TGTGCCATCAGTGAGTCCATGGGCATGAACACTGAAGCTTTCTTT
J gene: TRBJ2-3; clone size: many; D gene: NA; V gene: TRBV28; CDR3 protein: CATTIFGERTQYF; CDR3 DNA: TGTGCCACCACCATTTTCGGAGAGCGGACGCAGTATTTT
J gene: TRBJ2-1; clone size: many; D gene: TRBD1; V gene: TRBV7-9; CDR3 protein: CASSLGEWDRGPHEQFF; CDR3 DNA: TGTGCCAGCAGCCTCGGGGAATGGGACAGGGGGCCTCATGAGCAGTTCTTC
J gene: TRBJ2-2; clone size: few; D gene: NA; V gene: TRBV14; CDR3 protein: CASSPWDFGTGELFF; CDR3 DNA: TGTGCCAGCAGCCCATGGGACTTCGGCACCGGGGAGCTGTTTTTT
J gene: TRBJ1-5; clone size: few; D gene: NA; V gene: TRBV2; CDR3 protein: CASSDPGGYNQPQHF; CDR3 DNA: TGTGCCAGCAGTGATCCGGGAGGATACAATCAGCCCCAGCATTTT
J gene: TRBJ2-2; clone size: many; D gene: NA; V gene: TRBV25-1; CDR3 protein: CASSPIPPQAGTGELFF; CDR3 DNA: TGTGCCAGCAGCCCAATACCCCCTCAGGCGGGGACCGGGGAGCTGTTTTTT
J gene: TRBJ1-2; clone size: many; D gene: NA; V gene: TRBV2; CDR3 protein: CASRVDKPHGYTF; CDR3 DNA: TGTGCCAGCAGGGTAGACAAACCCCATGGCTACACCTTC
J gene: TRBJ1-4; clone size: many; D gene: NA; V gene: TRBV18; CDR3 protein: CASSGRERNEKLFF; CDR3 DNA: TGTGCCAGCTCGGGCAGAGAACGAAATGAAAAACTGTTTTTT
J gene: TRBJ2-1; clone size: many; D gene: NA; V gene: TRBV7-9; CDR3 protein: CASSPPGSAYNEQFF; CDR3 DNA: TGTGCCAGCAGCCCCCCGGGGTCCGCCTACAATGAGCAGTTCTTC
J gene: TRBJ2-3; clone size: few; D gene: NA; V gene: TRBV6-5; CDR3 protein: CASRRRTTDTQYF; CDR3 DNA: TGTGCCAGCAGACGACGGACCACAGATACGCAGTATTTT
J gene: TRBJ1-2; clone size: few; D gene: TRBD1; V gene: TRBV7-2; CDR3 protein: CASSRIGTGGSSGYGYTF; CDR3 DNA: TGTGCCAGCAGCAGAATCGGGACAGGGGGTTCTTCTGGCTATGGCTACACCTTC